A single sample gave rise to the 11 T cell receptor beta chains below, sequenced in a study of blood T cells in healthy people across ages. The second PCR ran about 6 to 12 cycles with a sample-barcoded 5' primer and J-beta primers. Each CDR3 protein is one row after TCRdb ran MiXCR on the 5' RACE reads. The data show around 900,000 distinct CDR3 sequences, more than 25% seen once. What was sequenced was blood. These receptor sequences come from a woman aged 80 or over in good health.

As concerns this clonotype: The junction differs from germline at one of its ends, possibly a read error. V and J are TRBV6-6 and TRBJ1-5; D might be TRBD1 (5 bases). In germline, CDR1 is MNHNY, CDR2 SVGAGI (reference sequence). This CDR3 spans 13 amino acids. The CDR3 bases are TGTGCCCGCAGCCTGACAGAGAATCAGCCCCAGCATTTT. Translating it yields CARSLTENQPQHF.

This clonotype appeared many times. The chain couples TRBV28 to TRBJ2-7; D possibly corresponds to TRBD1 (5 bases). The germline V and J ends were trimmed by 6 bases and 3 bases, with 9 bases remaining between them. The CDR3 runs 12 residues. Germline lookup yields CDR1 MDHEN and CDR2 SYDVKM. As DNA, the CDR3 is TGTGCCAGCAGATCCGACAGCTACGAGCAGTACTTC. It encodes CASRSDSYEQYF.

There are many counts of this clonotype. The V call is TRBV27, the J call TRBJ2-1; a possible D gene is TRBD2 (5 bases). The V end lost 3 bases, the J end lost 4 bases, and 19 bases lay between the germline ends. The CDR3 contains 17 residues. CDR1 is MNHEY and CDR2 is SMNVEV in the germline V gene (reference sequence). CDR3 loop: CASSFKSFGGPYNEQFF. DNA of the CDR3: TGTGCCAGCAGTTTTAAATCCTTTGGCGGGCCATACAATGAGCAGTTCTTC.

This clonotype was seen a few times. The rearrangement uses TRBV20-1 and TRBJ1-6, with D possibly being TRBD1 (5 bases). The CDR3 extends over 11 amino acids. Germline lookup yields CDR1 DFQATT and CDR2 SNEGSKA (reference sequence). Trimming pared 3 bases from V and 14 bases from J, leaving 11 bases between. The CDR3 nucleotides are TGCAGTGCTAGTATGGGGGTGTCCCTCCACTTT. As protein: CSASMGVSLHF.

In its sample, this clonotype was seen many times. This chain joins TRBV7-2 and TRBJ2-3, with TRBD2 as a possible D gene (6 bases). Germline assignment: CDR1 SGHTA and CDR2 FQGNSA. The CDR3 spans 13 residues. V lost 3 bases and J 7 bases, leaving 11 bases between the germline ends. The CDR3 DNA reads TGTGCCAGCAGCTTCCGCGGGGAGAATACGCAGTATTTT. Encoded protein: CASSFRGENTQYF.

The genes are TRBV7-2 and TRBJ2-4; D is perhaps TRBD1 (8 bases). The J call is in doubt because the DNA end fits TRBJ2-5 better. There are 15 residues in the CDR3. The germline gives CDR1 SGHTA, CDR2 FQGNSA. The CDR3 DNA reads TGTGCCAGCAGCTCCGGACAGGGAGGGCCAGAGACCCAGTACTTC. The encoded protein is CASSSGQGGPETQYF.

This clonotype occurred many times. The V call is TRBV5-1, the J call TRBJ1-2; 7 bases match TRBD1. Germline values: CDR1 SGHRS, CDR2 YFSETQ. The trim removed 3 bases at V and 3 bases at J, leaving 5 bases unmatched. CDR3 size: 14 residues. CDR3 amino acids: CASSYTQGDYGYTF. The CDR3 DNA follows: TGCGCCAGCAGCTATACCCAGGGGGACTATGGCTACACCTTC. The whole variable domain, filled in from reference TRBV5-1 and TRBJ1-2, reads KAGVTQTPRYLIKTRGQQVTLSCSPISGHRSVSWYQQTPGQGLQFLFEYFSETQRNKGNFPGRFSGRQFSNSRSEMNVSTLELGDSALYLCASSYTQGDYGYTFGSGTRLTVV.

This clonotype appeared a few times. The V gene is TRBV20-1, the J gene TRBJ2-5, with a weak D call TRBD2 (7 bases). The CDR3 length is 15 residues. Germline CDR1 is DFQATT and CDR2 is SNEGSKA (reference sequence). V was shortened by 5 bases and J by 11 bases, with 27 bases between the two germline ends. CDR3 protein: CSARPWGGGPNEQYF. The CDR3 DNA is TGCAGTGCTCGACCGTGGGGCGGGGGCCCCAATGAGCAGTACTTC.

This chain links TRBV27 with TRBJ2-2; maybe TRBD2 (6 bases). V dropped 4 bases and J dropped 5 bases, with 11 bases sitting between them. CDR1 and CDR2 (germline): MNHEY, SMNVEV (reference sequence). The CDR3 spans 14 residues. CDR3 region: CASSYRLVTGELFF. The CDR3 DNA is TGTGCCAGCAGTTACCGACTAGTTACCGGGGAGCTGTTTTTT.

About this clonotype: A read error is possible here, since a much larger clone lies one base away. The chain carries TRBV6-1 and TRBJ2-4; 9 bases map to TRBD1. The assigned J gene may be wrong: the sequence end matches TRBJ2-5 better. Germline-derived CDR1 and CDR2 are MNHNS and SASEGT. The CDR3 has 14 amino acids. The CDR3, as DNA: TGTGCCAGCAGGGACCCGGGACAGGGAGCGACCCAGTACTTC. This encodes CASRDPGQGATQYF.

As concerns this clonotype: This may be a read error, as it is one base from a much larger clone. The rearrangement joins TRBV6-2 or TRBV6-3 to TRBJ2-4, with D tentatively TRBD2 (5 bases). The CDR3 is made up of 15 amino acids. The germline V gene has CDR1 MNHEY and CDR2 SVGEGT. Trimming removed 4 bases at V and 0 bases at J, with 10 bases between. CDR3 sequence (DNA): TGTGCCAGCAGTTTTGGAGGACTAGCCAAAAACATTCAGTACTTC. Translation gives CASSFGGLAKNIQYF.